This TCR beta chain originates from a study of cytomegalovirus exposure and HLA in healthy donors. Study results and caveats: Solely CMV serostatus was available to characterize immune exposure. Of the V segments, some could not be distinguished, including TRBV6-2 and TRBV6-3, and were excluded.

PCR involved 60 Vbeta and 13 Jbeta primers. The assay was immunoSEQ multiplex PCR, and TCRdb's table has in-frame clones only and misses some. The table shows under 150,000 clones, with around 80% occurring only once. A note on this clone: What it binds is unknown.

V lost 3 bases and J 0 bases, leaving 13 bases between the germline ends. The CDR3 extends over 16 amino acids. Germline V gene lookup returns CDR1 MGHRA and CDR2 YSYEKL. The clonotype was recovered from a woman between 35 and 50 years old in good health and CMV-seronegative. Specimen: PBMCs. The chain recombines TRBV4-1 with TRBJ2-3; D remains unclear. In DNA form, the CDR3 reads TGCGCCAGCAGCCATGATACAGCATCAAGCACAGATACGCAGTATTTT. Translation: CASSHDTASSTDTQYF.